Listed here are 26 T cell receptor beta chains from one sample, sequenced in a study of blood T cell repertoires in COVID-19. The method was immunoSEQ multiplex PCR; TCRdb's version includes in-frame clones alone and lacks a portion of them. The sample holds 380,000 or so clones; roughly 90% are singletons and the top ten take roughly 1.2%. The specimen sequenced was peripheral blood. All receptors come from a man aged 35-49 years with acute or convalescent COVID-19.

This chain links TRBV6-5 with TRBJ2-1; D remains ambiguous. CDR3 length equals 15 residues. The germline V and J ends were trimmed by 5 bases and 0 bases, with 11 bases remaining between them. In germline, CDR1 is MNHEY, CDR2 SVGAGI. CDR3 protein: CASSRIRYSYNEQFF. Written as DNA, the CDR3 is TGTGCCAGCAGTCGGATCAGGTACTCCTACAATGAGCAGTTCTTC.

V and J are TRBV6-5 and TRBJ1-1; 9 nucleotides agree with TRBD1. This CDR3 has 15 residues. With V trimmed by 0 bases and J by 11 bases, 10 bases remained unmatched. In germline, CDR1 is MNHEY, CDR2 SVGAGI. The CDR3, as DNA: TGTGCCAGCAGTTACTCAGGGACAGGGCTTTTGGGGGCTTTCTTT. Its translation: CASSYSGTGLLGAFF.

CDR3 in amino acids: CASIAGELYEQYF. The CDR3 bases are TGTGCCAGCATAGCGGGAGAACTCTACGAGCAGTACTTC. V and J are TRBV2 and TRBJ2-7, with 9 bases identical to TRBD2. Germline V gene lookup returns CDR1 SNHLY and CDR2 FYNNEI. This CDR3 contains 13 residues. Trimming took 7 bases from V and 3 from J; bases not matched to a gene: 4.

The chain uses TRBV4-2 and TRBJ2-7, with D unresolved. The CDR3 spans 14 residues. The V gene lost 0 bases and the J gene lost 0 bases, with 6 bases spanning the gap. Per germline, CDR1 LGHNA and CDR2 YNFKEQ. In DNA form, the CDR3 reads TGTGCCAGCAGCCAAGAGGGCAGCTCCTACGAGCAGTACTTC. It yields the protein CASSQEGSSYEQYF.

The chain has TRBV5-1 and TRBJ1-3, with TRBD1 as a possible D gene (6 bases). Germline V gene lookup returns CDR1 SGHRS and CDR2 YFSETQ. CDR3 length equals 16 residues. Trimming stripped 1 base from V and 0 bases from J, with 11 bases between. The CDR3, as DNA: TGCGCCAGCAGCTTGAGGGGACAAACCTCTGGAAACACCATATATTTT. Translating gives CASSLRGQTSGNTIYF.

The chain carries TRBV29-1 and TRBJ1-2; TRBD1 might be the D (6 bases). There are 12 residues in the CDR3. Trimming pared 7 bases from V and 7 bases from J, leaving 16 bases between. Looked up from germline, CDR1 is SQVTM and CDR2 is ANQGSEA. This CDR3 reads CSAVGGKSGYTF. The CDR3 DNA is TGCAGCGCTGTAGGGGGTAAGAGTGGCTACACCTTC.

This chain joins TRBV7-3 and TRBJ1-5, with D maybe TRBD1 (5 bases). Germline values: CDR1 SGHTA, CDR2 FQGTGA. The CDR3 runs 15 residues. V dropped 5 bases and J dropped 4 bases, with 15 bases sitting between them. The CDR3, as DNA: TGTGCCAGCAGCCCGACAGCCCAAACGAATCAGCCCCAGCATTTT. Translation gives CASSPTAQTNQPQHF. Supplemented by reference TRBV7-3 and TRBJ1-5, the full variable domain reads GAGVSQTPSNKVTEKGKYVELRCDPISGHTALYWYRQSLGQGPEFLIYFQGTGAADDSGLPNDRFFAVRPEGSVSTLKIQRTERGDSAVYLCASSPTAQTNQPQHFGDGTRLSIL.

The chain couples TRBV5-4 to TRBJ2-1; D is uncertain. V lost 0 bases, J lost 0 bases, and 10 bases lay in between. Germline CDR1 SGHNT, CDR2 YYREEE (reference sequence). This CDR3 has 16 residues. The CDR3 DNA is TGTGCCAGCAGCTTGGGATACTCGAGCTCCTACAATGAGCAGTTCTTC. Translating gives CASSLGYSSSYNEQFF.

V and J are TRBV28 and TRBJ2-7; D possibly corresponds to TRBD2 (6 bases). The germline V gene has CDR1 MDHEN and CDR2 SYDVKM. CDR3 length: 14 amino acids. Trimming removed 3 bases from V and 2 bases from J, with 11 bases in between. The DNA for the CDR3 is TGTGCCAGCAGTTTTGAAGCGGGTCCCTACGAGCAGTACTTC. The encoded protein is CASSFEAGPYEQYF.

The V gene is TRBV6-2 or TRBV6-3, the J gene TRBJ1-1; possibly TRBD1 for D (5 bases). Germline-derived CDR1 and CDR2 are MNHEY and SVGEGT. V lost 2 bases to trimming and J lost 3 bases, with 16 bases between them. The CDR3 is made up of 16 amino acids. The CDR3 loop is CASSYVTGVQDTEAFF. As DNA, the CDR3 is TGTGCCAGCAGTTACGTCACGGGGGTCCAGGACACTGAAGCTTTCTTT.

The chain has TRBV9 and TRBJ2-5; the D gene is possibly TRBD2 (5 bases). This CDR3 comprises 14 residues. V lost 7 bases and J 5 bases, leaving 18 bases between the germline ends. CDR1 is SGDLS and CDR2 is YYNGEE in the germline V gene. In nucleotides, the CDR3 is TGTGCCAGCGCCCTAGGCCCTCGAGGGGAGACCCAGTACTTC. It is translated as CASALGPRGETQYF. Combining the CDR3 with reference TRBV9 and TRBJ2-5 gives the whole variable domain DSGVTQTPKHLITATGQRVTLRCSPRSGDLSVYWYQQSLDQGLQFLIQYYNGEERAKGNILERFSAQQFPDLHSELNLSSLELGDSALYFCASALGPRGETQYFGPGTRLLVL.

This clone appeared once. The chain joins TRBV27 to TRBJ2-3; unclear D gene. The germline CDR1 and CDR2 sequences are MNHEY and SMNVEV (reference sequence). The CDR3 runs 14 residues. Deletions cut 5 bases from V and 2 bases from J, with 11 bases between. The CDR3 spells CASSLRPATDTQYF. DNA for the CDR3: TGTGCCAGCAGTCTGCGTCCTGCCACAGATACGCAGTATTTT.

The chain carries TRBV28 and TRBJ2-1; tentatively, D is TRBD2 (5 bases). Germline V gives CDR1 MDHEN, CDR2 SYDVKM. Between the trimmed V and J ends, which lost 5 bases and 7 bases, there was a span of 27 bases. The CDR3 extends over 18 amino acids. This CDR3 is CASSRRILGRVERNEQFF. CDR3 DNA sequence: TGTGCCAGCAGTAGGCGGATTTTAGGTCGGGTGGAGCGGAATGAGCAGTTCTTC. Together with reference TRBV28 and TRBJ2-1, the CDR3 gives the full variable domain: DVKVTQSSRYLVKRTGEKVFLECVQDMDHENMFWYRQDPGLGLRLIYFSYDVKMKEKGDIPEGYSVSREKKERFSLILESASTNQTSMYLCASSRRILGRVERNEQFFGPGTRLTVL.

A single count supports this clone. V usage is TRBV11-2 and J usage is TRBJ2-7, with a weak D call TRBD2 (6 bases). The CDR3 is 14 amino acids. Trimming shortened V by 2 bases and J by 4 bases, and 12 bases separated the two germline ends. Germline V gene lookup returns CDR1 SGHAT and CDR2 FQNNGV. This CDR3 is CASSLTAGRYEQYF. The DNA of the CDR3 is TGTGCCAGCAGCTTAACGGCGGGGAGGTACGAGCAGTACTTC. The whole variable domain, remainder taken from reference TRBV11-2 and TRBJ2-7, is EAGVAQSPRYKIIEKRQSVAFWCNPISGHATLYWYQQILGQGPKLLIQFQNNGVVDDSQLPKDRFSAERLKGVDSTLKIQPAKLEDSAVYLCASSLTAGRYEQYFGPGTRLTVT.

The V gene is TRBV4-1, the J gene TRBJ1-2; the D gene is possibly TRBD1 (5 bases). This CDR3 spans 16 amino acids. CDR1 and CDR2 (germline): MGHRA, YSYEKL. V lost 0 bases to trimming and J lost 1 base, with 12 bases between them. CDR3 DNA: TGCGCCAGCAGCCAAGACGGGGGGAACGGTAACTATGGCTACACCTTC. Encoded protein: CASSQDGGNGNYGYTF.

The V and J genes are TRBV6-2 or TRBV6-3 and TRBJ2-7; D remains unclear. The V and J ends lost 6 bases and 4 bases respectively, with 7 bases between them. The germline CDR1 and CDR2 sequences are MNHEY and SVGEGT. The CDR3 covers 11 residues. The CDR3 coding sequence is TGTGCCAGCAGCCCCTCTTACGAGCAGTACTTC. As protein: CASSPSYEQYF.

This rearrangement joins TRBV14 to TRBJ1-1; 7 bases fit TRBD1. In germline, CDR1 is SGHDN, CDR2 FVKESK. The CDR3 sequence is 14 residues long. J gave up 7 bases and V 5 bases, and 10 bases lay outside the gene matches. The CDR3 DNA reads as TGTGCCAGCAGCTACCCGGGACGGACAGGTGAAGCTTTCTTT. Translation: CASSYPGRTGEAFF.

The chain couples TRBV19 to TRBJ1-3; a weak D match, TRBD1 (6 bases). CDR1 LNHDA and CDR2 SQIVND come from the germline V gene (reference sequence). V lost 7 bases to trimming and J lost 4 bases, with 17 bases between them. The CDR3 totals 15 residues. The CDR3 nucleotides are TGTGCCAGTACCCCCGCGGGGGCGCGGGGAAACACCATATATTTT. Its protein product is CASTPAGARGNTIYF.

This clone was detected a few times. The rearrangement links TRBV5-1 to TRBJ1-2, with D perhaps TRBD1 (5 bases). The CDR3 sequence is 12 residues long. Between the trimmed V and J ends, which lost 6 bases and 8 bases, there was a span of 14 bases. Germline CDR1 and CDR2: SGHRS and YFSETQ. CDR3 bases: TGCGCCAGCATGGGGCAGGGTTACGGCTACACCTTC. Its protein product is CASMGQGYGYTF. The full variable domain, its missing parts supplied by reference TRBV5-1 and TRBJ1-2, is KAGVTQTPRYLIKTRGQQVTLSCSPISGHRSVSWYQQTPGQGLQFLFEYFSETQRNKGNFPGRFSGRQFSNSRSEMNVSTLELGDSALYLCASMGQGYGYTFGSGTRLTVV.

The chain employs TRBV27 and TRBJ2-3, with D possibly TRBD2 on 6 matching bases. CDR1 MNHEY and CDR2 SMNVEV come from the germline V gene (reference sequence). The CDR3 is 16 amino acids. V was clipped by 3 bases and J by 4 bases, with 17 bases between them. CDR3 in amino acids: CASSFLRAPGADTQYF. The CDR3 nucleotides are TGTGCCAGCAGTTTTCTAAGGGCCCCGGGGGCAGATACGCAGTATTTT.

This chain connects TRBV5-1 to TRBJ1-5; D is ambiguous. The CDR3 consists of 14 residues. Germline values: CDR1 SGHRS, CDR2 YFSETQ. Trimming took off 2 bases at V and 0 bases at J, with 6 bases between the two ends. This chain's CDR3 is CASSFLYSNQPQHF. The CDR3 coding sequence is TGCGCCAGCAGCTTCCTTTATAGCAATCAGCCCCAGCATTTT. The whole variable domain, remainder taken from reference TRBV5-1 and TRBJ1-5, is KAGVTQTPRYLIKTRGQQVTLSCSPISGHRSVSWYQQTPGQGLQFLFEYFSETQRNKGNFPGRFSGRQFSNSRSEMNVSTLELGDSALYLCASSFLYSNQPQHFGDGTRLSIL.

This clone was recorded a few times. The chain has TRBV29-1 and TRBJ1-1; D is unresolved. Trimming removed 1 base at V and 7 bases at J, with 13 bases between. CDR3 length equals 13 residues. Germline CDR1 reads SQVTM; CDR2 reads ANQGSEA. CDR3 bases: TGCAGCGTTGAAGGAAGGAGGGTGAGTGAAGCTTTCTTT. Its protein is CSVEGRRVSEAFF.

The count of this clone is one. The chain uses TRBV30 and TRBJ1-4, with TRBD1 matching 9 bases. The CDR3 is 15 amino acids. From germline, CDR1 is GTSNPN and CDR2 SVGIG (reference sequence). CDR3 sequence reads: CAYTRTGVGNEKLFF. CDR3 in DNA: TGTGCTTACACCAGGACAGGGGTCGGTAATGAAAAACTGTTTTTT.

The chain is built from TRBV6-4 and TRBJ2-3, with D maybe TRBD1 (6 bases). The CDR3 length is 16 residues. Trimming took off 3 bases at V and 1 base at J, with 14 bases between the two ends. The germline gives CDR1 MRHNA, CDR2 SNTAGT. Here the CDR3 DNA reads TGTGCCAGCAGTGAAGTAGGAGCAGGGGGCACAGATACGCAGTATTTT. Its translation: CASSEVGAGGTDTQYF.

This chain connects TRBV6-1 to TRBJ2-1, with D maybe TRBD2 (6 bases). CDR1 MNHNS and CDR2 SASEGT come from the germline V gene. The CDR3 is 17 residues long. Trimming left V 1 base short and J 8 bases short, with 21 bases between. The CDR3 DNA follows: TGTGCCAGCAGTGAAGATCAGGGAGGCCGGATTATAGATGAGCAGTTCTTC. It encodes CASSEDQGGRIIDEQFF.

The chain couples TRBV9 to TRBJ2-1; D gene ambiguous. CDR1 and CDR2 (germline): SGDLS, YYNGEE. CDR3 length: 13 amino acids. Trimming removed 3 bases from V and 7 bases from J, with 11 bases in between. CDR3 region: CASSGALRNEQFF. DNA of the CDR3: TGTGCCAGCAGCGGTGCTTTACGGAATGAGCAGTTCTTC.